This TCR beta chain stems from a study of cytomegalovirus exposure and HLA in healthy donors. Study outcomes and limitations: TCR beta chains associated with HLA were, in a later analysis, more clonally expanded than equally common others.

In this sample, this clone turned up a few times. Its antigen is unknown. Germline loops: CDR1 SGHAT, CDR2 FQNNGV. V shed 5 bases and J shed 4 bases, with 24 bases lying between them. The CDR3 has 18 amino acids. PCR primers comprised 60 Vbeta and 13 Jbeta primers. Clones were read by immunoSEQ multiplex PCR, and TCRdb kept only the in-frame ones, dropping some. This table holds approximately 150,000 clones, approximately 83% found once. This chain links TRBV11-2 with TRBJ2-1, with D maybe TRBD2 (7 bases). The sample taken for sequencing was PBMCs. The receptor comes from a male donor in good health and CMV-seronegative. The CDR3 sequence is CASSTLGGWGGTYNEQFF. The CDR3 region has the DNA TGTGCCAGCAGCACCCTAGGGGGTTGGGGGGGGACTTACAATGAGCAGTTCTTC.